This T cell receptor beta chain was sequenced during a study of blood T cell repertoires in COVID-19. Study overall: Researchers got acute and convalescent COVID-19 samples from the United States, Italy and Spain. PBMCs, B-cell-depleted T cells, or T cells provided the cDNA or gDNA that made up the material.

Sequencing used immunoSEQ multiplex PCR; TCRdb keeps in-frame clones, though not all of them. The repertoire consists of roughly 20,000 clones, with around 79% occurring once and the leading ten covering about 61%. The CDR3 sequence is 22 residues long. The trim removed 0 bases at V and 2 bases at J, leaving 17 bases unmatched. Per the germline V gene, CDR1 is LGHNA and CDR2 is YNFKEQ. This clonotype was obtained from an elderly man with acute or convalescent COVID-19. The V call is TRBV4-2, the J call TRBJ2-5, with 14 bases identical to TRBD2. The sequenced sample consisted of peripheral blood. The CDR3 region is CASSQEGRFGGLAGEVQETQYF. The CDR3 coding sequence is TGTGCCAGCAGCCAAGAGGGGCGATTCGGGGGACTAGCGGGAGAGGTGCAAGAGACCCAGTACTTC.